This passage covers 10 T cell receptor beta chains from one sample sequenced in a study of blood T cell repertoires in COVID-19 (dated by TCRdb to the early 2020s). Library creation used the immunoSEQ multiplex PCR assay. Held by TCRdb, this immuneACCESS table contains in-frame sequences only and omits some clones. Under half of the omission traces to an unresolved V gene where checked; the cause of the rest is unknown. The sample contains about 40,000 clones, about 84% of them found a single time. About 29% of the sample lies in the top ten. The sequenced material came from peripheral blood. The source is a man at least 80 years old with active or convalescent COVID-19.

The V gene is TRBV7-2, the J gene TRBJ2-7, with D tentatively TRBD2 (6 bases). CDR3 size: 13 residues. V lost 3 bases and J 3 bases, leaving 9 bases between the germline ends. Germline V gene sequence: CDR1 SGHTA, CDR2 FQGNSA. This chain's CDR3 is CASSFAGIYEQYF. The CDR3 DNA is TGTGCCAGCAGCTTTGCGGGAATCTACGAGCAGTACTTC.

This rearrangement joins TRBV6-2 or TRBV6-3 to TRBJ1-1; tentative D call: TRBD1 (6 bases). Germline-derived CDR1 and CDR2 are MNHEY and SVGEGT. The CDR3 is 15 amino acids. Between the trimmed V and J ends, which lost 2 bases and 0 bases, there was a span of 10 bases. CDR3 coding DNA: TGTGCCAGCAGTTACGAGGGGGACATGAACACTGAAGCTTTCTTT. Encoded protein: CASSYEGDMNTEAFF.

V gene TRBV27 combines with J gene TRBJ2-1, with 15 bases that match TRBD2. The germline V gene has CDR1 MNHEY and CDR2 SMNVEV (reference sequence). J was trimmed by 0 bases and V by 7 bases; bases with no gene match: 10. CDR3 length: 19 residues. The CDR3 region has the DNA TGTGCCAGCAAAGGCACCGGGACTAGCGGGGGGAGCTCCTACAATGAGCAGTTCTTC. It yields the protein CASKGTGTSGGSSYNEQFF.

As to this clone: Other DNA sequences of this sample code for an identical CDR3. This rearrangement joins TRBV29-1 to TRBJ2-3; 9 nucleotides align to TRBD1. The germline gives CDR1 SQVTM, CDR2 ANQGSEA. The CDR3 extends over 14 amino acids. Trimming took 6 bases from V and 0 from J; bases not matched to a gene: 4. The CDR3 sequence is CSVSTGGSTDTQYF. DNA for the CDR3: TGCAGCGTATCGACAGGGGGAAGCACAGATACGCAGTATTTT.

The chain links TRBV3-1 (or the pseudogene TRBV3-2) to TRBJ1-2, with D possibly being TRBD1 (5 bases). Trimming cost V 3 bases and J 6 bases, with 17 bases left between them. This CDR3 is built from 15 residues. CDR1 is LGHDT and CDR2 is YNNKEL in the germline V gene (reference sequence). The CDR3 protein is CASSQSVGRKDGYTF. Here the CDR3 DNA reads TGTGCCAGCAGCCAGTCGGTGGGGCGGAAAGATGGCTACACCTTC.

The rearrangement links TRBV4-3 to TRBJ1-4; D gene unclear. Trimming removed 4 bases from V and 6 bases from J, with 15 bases in between. CDR1 and CDR2 from the germline V gene are LGHNA and YSLEER. This CDR3 spans 15 amino acids. The chain's CDR3 is CASSPLAVPYEKLFF. CDR3 sequence (DNA): TGCGCCAGCAGCCCTCTTGCGGTCCCCTATGAAAAACTGTTTTTT.

The CDR3 spells CASSYQGAPGGYTF. The CDR3 DNA reads as TGTGCCAGCAGTTACCAGGGGGCCCCAGGTGGCTACACCTTC. The J gene is TRBJ1-2, the V gene TRBV14; TRBD1 agrees at 8 bases. CDR1 SGHDN and CDR2 FVKESK come from the germline V gene. The CDR3 sequence is 14 residues long. The junction had 10 bases not matched to a gene; V was cut back by 6 bases and J by 7 bases.

This sequence joins TRBV29-1 and TRBJ1-2; D might be TRBD1 (6 bases). V was clipped by 2 bases and J by 2 bases, with 24 bases between them. This CDR3 contains 18 residues. Germline CDR1 and CDR2: SQVTM and ANQGSEA. CDR3 nucleotide sequence: TGCAGCGTTGAAAGGGGACACCGACAGTCATATTCCAACTATGGCTACACCTTC. As protein: CSVERGHRQSYSNYGYTF.

This chain links TRBV14 with TRBJ1-1; D is possibly TRBD1 (6 bases). With 1 base removed from V and 5 bases from J, the gap between germline ends came to 20 bases. This CDR3 contains 17 residues. CDR1 is SGHDN, CDR2 FVKESK, per germline. Here the CDR3 reads CASSQVNRETGRTEAFF. For the CDR3, the DNA is TGTGCCAGCAGCCAAGTTAACAGGGAGACGGGTCGGACTGAAGCTTTCTTT.

This chain connects TRBV10-3 to TRBJ2-7, with 8 bases identical to TRBD1. Germline CDR1 is ENHRY and CDR2 is SYGVKD. The length of the CDR3 is 15 residues. With 5 bases clipped from V and 0 bases from J, the junction kept 6 bases outside the gene matches. DNA for the CDR3: TGTGCCATCAGTCTGGGGCAGGGGGCCTCCTACGAGCAGTACTTC. As protein: CAISLGQGASYEQYF.